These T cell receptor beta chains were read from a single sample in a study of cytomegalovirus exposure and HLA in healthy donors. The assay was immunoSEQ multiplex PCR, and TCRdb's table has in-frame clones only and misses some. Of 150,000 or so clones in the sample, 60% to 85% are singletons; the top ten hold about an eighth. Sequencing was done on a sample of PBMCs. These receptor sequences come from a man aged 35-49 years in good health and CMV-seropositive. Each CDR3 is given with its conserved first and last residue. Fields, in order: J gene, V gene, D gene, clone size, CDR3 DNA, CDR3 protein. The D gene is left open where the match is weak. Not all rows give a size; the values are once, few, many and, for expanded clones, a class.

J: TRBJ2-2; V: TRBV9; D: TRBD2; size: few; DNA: TGTGCCAGCAGCGTAGAAGCGGGAGGGCGGTCCGGGGAGCTGTTTTTT; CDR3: CASSVEAGGRSGELFF
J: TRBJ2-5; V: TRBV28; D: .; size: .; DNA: TGTGCCAGCAGTGAGGGCAGGAGGGAGACCCAGTACTTC; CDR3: CASSEGRRETQYF
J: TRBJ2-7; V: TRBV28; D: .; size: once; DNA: TGTGCCAGCACCGACTCCCACTACGAGCAGTACTTC; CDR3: CASTDSHYEQYF
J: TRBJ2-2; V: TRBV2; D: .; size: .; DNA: TGTGCCAGCGTTGCCGGTTCGAACACCGGGGAGCTGTTTTTT; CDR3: CASVAGSNTGELFF
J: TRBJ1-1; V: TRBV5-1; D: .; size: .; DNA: TGCGCCAGCAGCTTGGGCAGCGCTATGAACACTGAAGCTTTCTTT; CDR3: CASSLGSAMNTEAFF
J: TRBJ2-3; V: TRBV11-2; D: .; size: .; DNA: TGTGCCAGCAGCCCCAGTCGAGATACGCAGTATTTT; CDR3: CASSPSRDTQYF
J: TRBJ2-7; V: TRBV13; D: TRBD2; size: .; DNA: TGTGCCAGCAGCTTGTTAGCGGGAGGCCCTGGTGGACACGAGCAGTACTTC; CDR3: CASSLLAGGPGGHEQYF
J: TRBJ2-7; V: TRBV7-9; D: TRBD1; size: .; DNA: TGTGCCAGCAGCCCGAACTGGTGGACAGGGGGAGGCTACGAGCAGTACTTC; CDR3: CASSPNWWTGGGYEQYF
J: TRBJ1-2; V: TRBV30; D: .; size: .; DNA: TGTGCCTGGAGCCCCGGGAGGGCCCCCTATGGCTACACCTTC; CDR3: CAWSPGRAPYGYTF
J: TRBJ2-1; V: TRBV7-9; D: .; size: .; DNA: TGTGCCAGCAGCCGAGGGGGGGGAGGGAATGAGCAGTTCTTC; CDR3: CASSRGGGGNEQFF
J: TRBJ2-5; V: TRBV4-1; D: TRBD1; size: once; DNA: TGCGCCAGCAGCCAAGAGGGACAGGGGAGGGTGGAGACCCAGTACTTC; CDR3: CASSQEGQGRVETQYF
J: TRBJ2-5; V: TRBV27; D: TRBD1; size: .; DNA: TGTGCCAGCAGTCCCGGGGACAGCCACCAAGAGACCCAGTACTTC; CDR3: CASSPGDSHQETQYF
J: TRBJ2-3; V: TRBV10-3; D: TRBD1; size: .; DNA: TGTGCCATCGCGAGACAGGGTTCGGCAGATACGCAGTATTTT; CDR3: CAIARQGSADTQYF
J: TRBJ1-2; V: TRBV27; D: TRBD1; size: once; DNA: TGTGCCAGCAATACAGGGGCCAGAAACTATGGCTACACCTTC; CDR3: CASNTGARNYGYTF
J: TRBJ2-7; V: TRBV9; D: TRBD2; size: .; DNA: TGTGCCAGCAGCCCCAGGACTAGCGGGGGCGAGCAGTACTTC; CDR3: CASSPRTSGGEQYF
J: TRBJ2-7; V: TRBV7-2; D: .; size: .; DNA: TGTGCCAGCAGCAGGGGGCCGGGGGACTACGAGCAGTACTTC; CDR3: CASSRGPGDYEQYF
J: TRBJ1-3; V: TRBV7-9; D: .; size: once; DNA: TGTGCCAGCAGCCTTATCGACCAGGGAGGAAACACCATATATTTT; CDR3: CASSLIDQGGNTIYF
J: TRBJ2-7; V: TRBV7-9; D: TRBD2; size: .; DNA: TGTGCCAGCAGCTTCAGGAAAGCGGGAGAGGACGAGCAGTACTTC; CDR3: CASSFRKAGEDEQYF
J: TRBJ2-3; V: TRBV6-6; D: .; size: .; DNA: TGTGCCAGCGGGCCAAACTATACGCAGTATTTT; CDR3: CASGPNYTQYF
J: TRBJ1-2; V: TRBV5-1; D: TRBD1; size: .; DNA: TGCGCCAGCAGCTTCGGACAGGGAGATGGCTACACCTTC; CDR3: CASSFGQGDGYTF
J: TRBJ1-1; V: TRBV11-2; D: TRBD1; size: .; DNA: TGTGCCAGCAGCTTTTGGGGACAGGGCGTAGACACTGAAGCTTTCTTT; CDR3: CASSFWGQGVDTEAFF
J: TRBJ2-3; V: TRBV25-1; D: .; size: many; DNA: TGTGCCAGCAGTCGGCCGGAGATTTCAGATACGCAGTATTTT; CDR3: CASSRPEISDTQYF
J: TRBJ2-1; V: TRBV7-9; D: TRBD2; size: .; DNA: TGTGCCAGCAGCTTATCGGGAGGAGAGCAGTTCTTC; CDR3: CASSLSGGEQFF
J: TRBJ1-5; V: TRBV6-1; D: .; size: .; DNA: TGTGCCAGCAGACCCAACAGCCAGCAGCCCCAGCATTTT; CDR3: CASRPNSQQPQHF
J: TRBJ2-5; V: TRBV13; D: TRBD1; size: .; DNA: TGTGCCAGCAGCGCCGGACAGGGGGCAGGAGAGACCCAGTACTTC; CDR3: CASSAGQGAGETQYF
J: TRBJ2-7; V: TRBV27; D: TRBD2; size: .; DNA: TGTGCCAGCAGTCTTACTAGCGGAGCCTACGAGCAGTACTTC; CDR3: CASSLTSGAYEQYF
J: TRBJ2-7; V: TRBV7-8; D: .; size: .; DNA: TGTGCCAGCAGCTTTTCCAGAGCGCCGCAGTACTTC; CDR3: CASSFSRAPQYF
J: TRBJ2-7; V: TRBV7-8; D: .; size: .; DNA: TGTGCCAGCAGCGAAGGACAAGTCTACGAGCAGTACTTC; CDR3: CASSEGQVYEQYF
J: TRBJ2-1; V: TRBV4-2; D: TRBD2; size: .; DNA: TGTGCCAGCAGCCCTTCGACTAGCGGGAGGAACAATGAGCAGTTCTTC; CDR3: CASSPSTSGRNNEQFF
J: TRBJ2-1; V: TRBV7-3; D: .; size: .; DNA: TGTGCCAGCAGCTTACCTAGCTCGAATGAGCAGTTCTTC; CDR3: CASSLPSSNEQFF
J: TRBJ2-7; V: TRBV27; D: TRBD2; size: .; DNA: TGTGCCAGCAGTCCCCGGGGGGACTCCTACGAGCAGTACTTC; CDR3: CASSPRGDSYEQYF
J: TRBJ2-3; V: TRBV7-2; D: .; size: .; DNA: TGTGCCAGCAGCTTAGGTGACAGAAAGTCAGATACGCAGTATTTT; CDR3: CASSLGDRKSDTQYF
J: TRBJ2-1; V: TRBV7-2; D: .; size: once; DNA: TGTGCCAGCAGCTCAGGCCATTACAATGAGCAGTTCTTC; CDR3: CASSSGHYNEQFF
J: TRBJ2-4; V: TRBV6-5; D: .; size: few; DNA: TGTGCCAGCAGTTACTCGGCCCTAGCCAAAAACATTCAGTACTTC; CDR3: CASSYSALAKNIQYF
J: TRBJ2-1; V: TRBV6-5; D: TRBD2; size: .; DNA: TGTGCCACCCGGGGGGGCGCAGAGCAGTTCTTC; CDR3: CATRGGAEQFF
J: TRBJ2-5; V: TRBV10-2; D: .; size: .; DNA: TGCGCCTCCTCCCCAGGGCGAGAGACCCAGTACTTC; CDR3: CASSPGRETQYF
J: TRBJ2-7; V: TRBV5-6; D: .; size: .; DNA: TGTGCCAGCAGCCTATCCGGGTTATTCTACGAGCAGTACTTC; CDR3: CASSLSGLFYEQYF
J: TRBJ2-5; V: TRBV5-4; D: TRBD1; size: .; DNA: TGTGCCAGCAGCTTTGGGCAGGGGGTGGAGACCCAGTACTTC; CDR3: CASSFGQGVETQYF
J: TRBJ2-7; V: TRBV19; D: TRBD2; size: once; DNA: TGTGCCAGCTGGGACCGGACTAGCGGGAGCTACGAGCAGTACTTC; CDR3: CASWDRTSGSYEQYF
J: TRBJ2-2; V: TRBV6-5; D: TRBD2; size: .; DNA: TGTGCCAGCAGAGGACTAGACACCGGGGAGCTGTTTTTT; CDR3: CASRGLDTGELFF
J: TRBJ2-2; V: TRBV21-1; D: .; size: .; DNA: TGTGCCAGCGGGAGACTTACCGGGGAGCTGTTTTTT; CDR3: CASGRLTGELFF
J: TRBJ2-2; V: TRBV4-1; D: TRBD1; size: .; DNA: TGCGCCAGCAGCCTAGGACAGGGGGGGGTTACCGGGGAGCTGTTTTTT; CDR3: CASSLGQGGVTGELFF
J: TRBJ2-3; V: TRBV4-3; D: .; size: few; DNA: TGCGCCAGCAGCCAAGATTCGGGGCAGGGGCTCACAGATACGCAGTATTTT; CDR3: CASSQDSGQGLTDTQYF
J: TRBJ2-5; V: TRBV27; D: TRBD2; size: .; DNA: TGTGCCAGCAGTATAGGGACTAGCGGGAGTCGAGAGACCCAGTACTTC; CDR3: CASSIGTSGSRETQYF
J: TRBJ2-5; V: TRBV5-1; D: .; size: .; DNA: TGCGCCAGCAGCTTGGCGGGGGATGTACAAGAGACCCAGTACTTC; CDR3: CASSLAGDVQETQYF
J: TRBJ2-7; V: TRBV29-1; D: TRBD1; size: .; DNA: TGCAGCGTGGCCGGGACAGGGTACTACGAGCAGTACTTC; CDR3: CSVAGTGYYEQYF
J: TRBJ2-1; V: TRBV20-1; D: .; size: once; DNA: TGCAGTGCACCTCTAGCTCGAGAGCAGTTCTTC; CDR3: CSAPLAREQFF
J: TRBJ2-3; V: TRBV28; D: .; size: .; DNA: TGTGCCAGCAGTCAAAGGACTAGCACAGATACGCAGTATTTT; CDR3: CASSQRTSTDTQYF
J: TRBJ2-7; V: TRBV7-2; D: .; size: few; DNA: TGTGCCAGCAGCGGGGGGAATTCGTACTCCTACGAGCAGTACTTC; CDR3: CASSGGNSYSYEQYF
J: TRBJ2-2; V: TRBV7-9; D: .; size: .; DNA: TGTTCCAGCAGCCTTCGTGGACAGAACAGCCCCGGGGAGCTGTTTTTT; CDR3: CSSSLRGQNSPGELFF
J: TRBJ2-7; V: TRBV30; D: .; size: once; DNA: TGTGCCTGGAGTATGGGGAGGCACGGTGAGCAGTACTTC; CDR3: CAWSMGRHGEQYF
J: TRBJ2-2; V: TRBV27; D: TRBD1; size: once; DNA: TGTGCCAGCAGTTTTACCCCGGGACAGGGGAATTTGGGGGAGCTGTTTTTT; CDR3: CASSFTPGQGNLGELFF
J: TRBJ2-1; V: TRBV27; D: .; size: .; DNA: TGTGCCAGCAGTAACTCAGGGTCGTCCTACAATGAGCAGTTCTTC; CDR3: CASSNSGSSYNEQFF
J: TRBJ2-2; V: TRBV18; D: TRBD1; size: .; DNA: TGTGCCAGTTCTGTTGCAGGGGGCGCGGACGGGGAGCTGTTTTTT; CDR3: CASSVAGGADGELFF
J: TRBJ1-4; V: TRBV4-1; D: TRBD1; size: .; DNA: TGCGCCAGCAGTCAGGCAGGGACAGCCACTAATGAAAAACTGTTTTTT; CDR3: CASSQAGTATNEKLFF